This TCR beta chain originates from a study of T-cell reconstitution after alpha-beta-depleted transplantation in children (dated by TCRdb to the mid-2010s). Regarding the complete study: The study quantitatively tracked T-cell immune reconstitution after TCRalphabeta/CD19-depleted allogeneic hematopoietic cell transplantation in children using TCR repertoire profiling. What the research found in general, with its limitations: Hyperexpanded clone frequencies declined over subsequent months; after one year, T-cell counts and TCRbeta diversity were mostly attributed to newly produced T cells. Apparently early alphabetaT-cell count recovery about two months after transplant reportedly relied on only several hundred rapidly expanded clones derived from non-depleted graft cells. In some patients, the high TCRbeta diversity seen at day 60 was put down to recipient T cells and intrathymic progenitors that had survived conditioning.

About this clonotype: Its target antigen remains unknown. The junction shows a germline mismatch at one end, possibly a read error.

The library came from PCR. TCRdb names Illumina HiSeq 2500 as the instrument used. To normalize quantification of the TCRbeta repertoire, the TCR libraries were built with molecular barcoding that relied on unique molecular identifiers. The public reads were quality trimmed at Q25 with fastp and then assembled into clones with MiXCR by TCRdb, keeping productive beta chains. Each entry is one CDR3 protein sequence, shown with its most common DNA and genes. The table for this sample lists 250,000 to 400,000 distinct CDR3 sequences; roughly 21% of them were counted only once. Approximately 11% of the sample is held by the ten biggest clonotypes. From cysteine to phenylalanine, the CDR3 is 14 amino acids long. Only the CDR3 region is kept as DNA, spanning 42 bases read in frame from base 1. From the germline V gene, CDR1 is SGHRS and CDR2 is YFSETQ. The treatment or condition label, read with the paper, signifies: allogeneic hematopoietic cell transplantation with graft depleted of TCRalphabeta T cells and CD19 B cells. The children who served as transplant recipients had been given grafts of TCRalphabeta/CD19-depleted allogeneic hematopoietic cells.

The receptor was isolated from a male patient younger than 18 who had a stem cell transplant for acute lymphoblastic leukemia, so the T cells may come from the graft donor. The V and J segments used are TRBV5-1 and TRBJ2-7; TRBD2 fits 10 bases in the junction. This specimen was PBMCs, mostly from graft donor cells, taken 180 days after TCRalphabeta/CD19-depleted stem cell transplant. The DNA is as follows: TGCGTCAGCAGCTTATGGACTAGCGGATACGAGCAGTACTTC. It specifies CVSSLWTSGYEQYF.